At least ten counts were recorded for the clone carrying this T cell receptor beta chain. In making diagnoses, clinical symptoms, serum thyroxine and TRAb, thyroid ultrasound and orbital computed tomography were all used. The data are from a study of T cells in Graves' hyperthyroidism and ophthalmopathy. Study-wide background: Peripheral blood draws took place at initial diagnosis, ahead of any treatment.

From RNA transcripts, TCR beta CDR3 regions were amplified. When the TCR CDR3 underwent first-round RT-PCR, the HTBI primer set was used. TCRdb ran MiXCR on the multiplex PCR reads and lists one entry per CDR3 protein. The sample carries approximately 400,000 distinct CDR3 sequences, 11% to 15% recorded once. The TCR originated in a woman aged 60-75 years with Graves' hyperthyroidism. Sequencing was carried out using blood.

The DNA of the CDR3 is TGTGCCAGCAGATCCGGGACAGGACCTTACGAGCAGTACTTC. It specifies CASRSGTGPYEQYF. The V gene is TRBV2, the J gene TRBJ2-7; 8 bases map to TRBD1. The CDR3 is 14 amino acids. In germline, CDR1 is SNHLY, CDR2 FYNNEI. The V segment lost 6 bases and the J segment 4 bases; nucleotides outside the gene matches: 8. The full variable domain, rest sourced from reference TRBV2 and TRBJ2-7, is EPEVTQTPSHQVTQMGQEVILRCVPISNHLYFYWYRQILGQKVEFLVSFYNNEISEKSEIFDDQFSVERPDGSNFTLKIRSTKLEDSAMYFCASRSGTGPYEQYFGPGTRLTVT.